The T cell receptor beta chain under discussion was sequenced for a study of blood T cell repertoires in COVID-19. Libraries were prepared by immunoSEQ multiplex PCR; TCRdb keeps only in-frame clonotypes and omits some of them. In the table there are 490,000 or so clones, about nine tenths of which are singletons. CDR3 length equals 14 residues. Germline CDR1 SNHLY, CDR2 FYNNEI. V lost 4 bases, J lost 5 bases, and 5 bases stayed unmatched. This clone was seen a few times. This chain uses TRBV2 with TRBJ2-7, with TRBD2 matching 10 bases. Sequenced material: PBMCs or T cells enriched from blood (not recorded which). The clonotype originates from a woman between 55 and 75 years old who had recovered from COVID-19. The CDR3 nucleotides read TGTGCCAGCAGTGGACAGGGACTAGCGCACGAGCAGTACGTC. Protein product: CASSGQGLAHEQYV.